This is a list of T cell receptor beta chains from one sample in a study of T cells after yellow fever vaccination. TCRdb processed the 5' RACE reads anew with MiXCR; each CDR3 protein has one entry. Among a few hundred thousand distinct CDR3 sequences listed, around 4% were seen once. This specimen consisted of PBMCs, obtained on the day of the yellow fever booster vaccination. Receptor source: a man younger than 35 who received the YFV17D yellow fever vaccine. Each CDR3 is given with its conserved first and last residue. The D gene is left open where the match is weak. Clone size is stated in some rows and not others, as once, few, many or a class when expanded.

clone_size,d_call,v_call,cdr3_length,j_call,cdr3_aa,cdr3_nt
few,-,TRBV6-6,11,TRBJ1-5,CASKGNQPQHF,TGTGCCAGCAAGGGCAATCAGCCCCAGCATTTT
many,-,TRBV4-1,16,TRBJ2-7,CASSQGHGLAAYEQYF,TGCGCCAGCAGCCAAGGCCACGGACTGGCCGCCTACGAGCAGTACTTC
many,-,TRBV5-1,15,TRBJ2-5,CASSLGGRVLETQYF,TGCGCCAGCAGCTTGGGGGGCCGAGTCCTAGAGACCCAGTACTTC
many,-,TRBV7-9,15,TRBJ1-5,CASRPGGGSNQPQHF,TGTGCCAGCAGGCCGGGGGGCGGAAGCAATCAGCCCCAGCATTTT
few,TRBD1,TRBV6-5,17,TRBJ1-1,CASISIGGGGVNTEAFF,TGTGCCAGCATCAGTATAGGGGGCGGAGGGGTGAACACTGAAGCTTTCTTT
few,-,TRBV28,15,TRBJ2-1,CASRRWGGPINEQFF,TGTGCCAGCAGACGGTGGGGGGGGCCGATCAATGAGCAGTTCTTC
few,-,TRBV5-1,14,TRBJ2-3,CASFRGEVADTQYF,TGCGCCAGCTTTAGGGGGGAAGTAGCAGATACGCAGTATTTT
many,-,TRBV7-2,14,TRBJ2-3,CASSQGLSTDTQYF,TGTGCCAGCAGCCAGGGACTTAGCACAGATACGCAGTATTTT
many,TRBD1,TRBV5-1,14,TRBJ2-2,CASSLQGASGELFF,TGCGCCAGCAGCCTCCAGGGGGCCTCCGGGGAGCTGTTTTTT
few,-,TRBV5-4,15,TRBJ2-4,CASSWGPGPANIQYF,TGTGCCAGCAGCTGGGGCCCGGGGCCAGCAAACATTCAGTACTTC
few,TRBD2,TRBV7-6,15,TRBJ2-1,CASSSGLAGGHEQFF,TGTGCCAGCAGCTCCGGACTAGCGGGGGGGCATGAGCAGTTCTTC
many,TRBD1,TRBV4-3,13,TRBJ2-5,CASSRDRVETQYF,TGCGCCAGCAGCCGGGACAGGGTGGAGACCCAGTACTTC
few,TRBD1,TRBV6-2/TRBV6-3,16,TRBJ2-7,CASTQRQGSGSYEQYF,TGTGCCAGCACCCAGAGACAGGGATCCGGCTCCTACGAGCAGTACTTC
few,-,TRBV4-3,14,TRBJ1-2,CASSQEWVESGYTF,TGCGCCAGCAGCCAAGAATGGGTCGAGAGCGGCTACACCTTC
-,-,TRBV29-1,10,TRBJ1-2,CSVDLDGYTF,TGCAGCGTTGATTTGGATGGCTACACCTTC
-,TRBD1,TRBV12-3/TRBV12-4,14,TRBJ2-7,CASSSGTGPSEQYF,TGTGCCAGCAGTTCCGGGACAGGACCTTCCGAGCAGTACTTC
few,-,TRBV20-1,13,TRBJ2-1,CSARDRIGYEQFF,TGCAGTGCTAGAGATCGAATCGGGTATGAGCAGTTCTTC
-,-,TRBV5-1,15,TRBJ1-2,CASSLAVGANYGYTF,TGCGCCAGCAGCTTGGCAGTCGGAGCTAACTATGGCTACACCTTC
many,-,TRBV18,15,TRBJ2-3,CASSPMTGSTDTQYF,TGTGCCAGCTCACCGATGACAGGTAGCACAGATACGCAGTATTTT
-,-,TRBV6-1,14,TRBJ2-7,CASSEKGGIGEQYF,TGTGCCAGCAGTGAAAAGGGGGGAATCGGCGAGCAGTACTTC
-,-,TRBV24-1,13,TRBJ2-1,CATSDLPRGKQFF,TGTGCCACCAGTGATTTGCCCAGGGGCAAGCAGTTCTTC
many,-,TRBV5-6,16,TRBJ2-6,CASSPFDSSGANVLTF,TGTGCCAGCAGCCCATTCGACAGCTCTGGGGCCAACGTCCTGACTTTC
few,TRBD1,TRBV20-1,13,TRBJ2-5,CSAVGTGAETQYF,TGCAGTGCTGTCGGGACAGGGGCAGAGACCCAGTACTTC
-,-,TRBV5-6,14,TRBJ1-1,CASLATGTNTEAFF,TGTGCCAGCCTTGCGACAGGTACGAACACTGAAGCTTTCTTT
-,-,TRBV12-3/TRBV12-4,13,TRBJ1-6,CASSARVDSPLHF,TGTGCCAGCAGTGCCCGGGTAGATTCACCCCTCCACTTT
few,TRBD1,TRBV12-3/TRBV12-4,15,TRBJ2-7,CASSYTGTGRYEQYF,TGTGCCAGCAGCTATACCGGGACAGGGAGGTACGAGCAGTACTTC
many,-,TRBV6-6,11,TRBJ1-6,CASSSSSPLHF,TGTGCCAGCAGTTCGAGTTCACCCCTCCACTTT
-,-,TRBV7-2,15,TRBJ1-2,CASSLGPGANYGYTF,TGTGCCAGCAGCTTAGGCCCAGGGGCTAACTATGGCTACACCTTC
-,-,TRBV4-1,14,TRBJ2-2,CASSQDTKTGELFF,TGCGCCAGCAGCCAAGATACAAAAACCGGGGAGCTGTTTTTT